The following is a T cell receptor (beta chain) sequence with its context. This specimen belongs to a study of control samples from healthy donors and cancer patients. Some clones are missing from TCRdb's copy, which holds only in-frame ones; the method was immunoSEQ multiplex PCR. The sample consists of approximately 190,000 clones, around 93% of them appearing once. Per the germline V gene, CDR1 is LGHNT and CDR2 is FRNRAP. This CDR3 has 16 residues. Trimming took 4 bases from V and 4 from J; bases not matched to a gene: 10. The V and J genes are TRBV12-5 and TRBJ1-5; 7 bases are shared with TRBD1. Sequencing used blood. The source is a man in his thirties or forties in good health. The CDR3 bases are TGTGCTAGTGGTTCCCCCTATTCAGGGGGGAATCAGCCCCAGCATTTT. Its protein is CASGSPYSGGNQPQHF.